The source of this TCR beta chain is a study of shared clonotypes between healthy human individuals. The table came from immunoSEQ multiplex PCR; TCRdb's copy has only in-frame clones and leaves some out. This table has just over 2,000,000 clones, roughly 96% appearing once. Caucasian adults living in Nashville, Tennessee, provided all samples. The V gene lost 1 base and the J gene lost 7 bases, with 4 bases spanning the gap. The CDR3 runs 11 residues. Germline V gene data show CDR1 as MDHEN and CDR2 as SYDVKM. Specimen: naive CD4+ T cells sorted from blood. The subset was: CD45RA+ positively selected. The TCR comes from a man aged 18 to 29 in good health. V usage is TRBV28 and J usage is TRBJ2-5; the D is unclear. CDR3 residues: CASSLFGTQYF. The DNA of the CDR3 is TGTGCCAGCAGTTTATTTGGGACCCAGTACTTC.